The 13 T cell receptor beta chains given below trace back to one sample, sequenced in a study of T-cell reconstitution after alpha-beta-depleted transplantation in children. The TCRbeta library was prepared with unique molecular identifiers. Each CDR3 protein gets one entry after TCRdb re-called the PCR reads with MiXCR. Among approximately 47,000 distinct CDR3 sequences listed, roughly 50% were seen once. The material was peripheral blood, obtained before TCRalphabeta/CD19-depleted stem cell transplant. These receptors were taken from a boy younger than two with SCID, due to receive a stem cell transplant.

The V call is TRBV7-8, the J call TRBJ1-5, with a possible D match to TRBD1 (5 bases). V dropped 4 bases and J dropped 1 base, with 11 bases sitting between them. The CDR3 runs to 15 residues. Germline CDR1 is SGHVS and CDR2 is FQNEAQ. The CDR3 sequence: CASSWRDGSNQPQHF. CDR3 bases: TGTGCCAGCAGCTGGCGGGACGGAAGCAATCAGCCCCAGCATTTT.

The chain couples TRBV4-3 to TRBJ2-3; weak D call: TRBD1 (6 bases). V shed 0 bases and J shed 2 bases, with 9 bases lying between them. CDR1 and CDR2 (germline): LGHNA, YSLEER. There are 15 residues in the CDR3. The CDR3 DNA reads as TGCGCCAGCAGCCAAGACAGGGGATTCACAGATACGCAGTATTTT. Translating gives CASSQDRGFTDTQYF.

The chain has TRBV11-1 and TRBJ2-5, with 7 bases lining up with TRBD2. After removal of 6 bases from V and 7 bases from J, the junction contained 8 bases not matched to a gene. The CDR3 is made up of 13 amino acids. Per the germline V gene, CDR1 is SGHAT and CDR2 is FQDESV (reference sequence). The CDR3 reads CASRPTSEATQYF. Here the CDR3 DNA reads TGTGCCAGCAGACCTACTAGCGAAGCGACCCAGTACTTC.

The CDR3 DNA reads TGTGCCAGCAGCCCGAGGCCTAGCGGGGGGGTGGATACGCAGTATTTT. It encodes CASSPRPSGGVDTQYF. The J gene is TRBJ2-3, the V gene TRBV7-2; TRBD2 aligns across 12 bases. Losses at the gene ends were 5 bases for V and 6 bases for J; bases not matched to a gene: 9. The CDR3 has 16 residues. From germline, CDR1 is SGHTA and CDR2 FQGNSA.

The chain employs TRBV25-1 and TRBJ2-5; 11 bases line up with TRBD2. Per germline, CDR1 MGHDK and CDR2 SYGVNS. CDR3 length: 14 residues. J gave up 4 bases and V 5 bases, and 3 bases lay outside the gene matches. The CDR3 sequence: CASSPTSGAETQYF. CDR3 nucleotides: TGTGCCAGCAGTCCGACTAGCGGGGCAGAGACCCAGTACTTC.

The CDR3 loop is CASSQGGPIQETQYF. The CDR3 DNA reads as TGCGCCAGCAGCCAAGGGGGACCGATCCAAGAGACCCAGTACTTC. The chain uses TRBV4-1 and TRBJ2-5; D tentatively reads TRBD1 or TRBD2 (5 bases each). CDR1 is MGHRA and CDR2 is YSYEKL in the germline V gene. Trimming removed 1 base from V and 1 base from J, with 10 bases in between. The CDR3 has 15 residues.

As DNA, the CDR3 is TGTGCCAGCAGCTTATTGGGTCAGCCCCAGCATTTT. This translates into CASSLLGQPQHF. The gene calls are TRBV7-2 and TRBJ1-5; D not resolved. Germline V gene sequence: CDR1 SGHTA, CDR2 FQGNSA. V lost 2 bases and J lost 6, with 5 bases in between. This CDR3 contains 12 residues.

V and J are TRBV12-3 or TRBV12-4 and TRBJ1-2, with 9 bases fitting TRBD1. The CDR3 loop spans 14 amino acids. The ends lost 2 bases at V and 7 bases at J; junction bases unmatched: 5. The CDR3 DNA follows: TGTGCCAGCAGTTTACGGGACAGGGATCGTGGCTACACCTTC. Protein: CASSLRDRDRGYTF.

This clonotype came up a few times. The rearrangement joins TRBV7-2 to TRBJ2-7; TRBD2 matches 9 bases. Germline values: CDR1 SGHTA, CDR2 FQGNSA. The CDR3 consists of 15 residues. J gave up 2 bases and V 1 base, and 3 bases lay outside the gene matches. CDR3 in amino acids: CASSLGGGVTYEQYF. CDR3 DNA sequence: TGTGCCAGCAGCTTAGGCGGGGGGGTTACCTACGAGCAGTACTTC.

The chain recombines TRBV11-2 with TRBJ2-1; D gene uncertain. There are 13 residues in the CDR3. Per the germline V gene, CDR1 is SGHAT and CDR2 is FQNNGV. V was trimmed by 5 bases and J by 8 bases, leaving 13 bases between them. The DNA for the CDR3 is TGTGCCAGCAGCCTTACTTGGGGTCATGAGCAGTTCTTC. Its protein product is CASSLTWGHEQFF.

The V call is TRBV12-3 or TRBV12-4, the J call TRBJ1-6, with D hard to call. This CDR3 region has 13 residues. V was clipped by 1 base and J by 14 bases, with 12 bases between them. Written as DNA, the CDR3 is TGTGCCAGCAGTTTAGAGGCAGGCTCGGCCCTCCACTTT. Amino acid sequence: CASSLEAGSALHF.

V is TRBV20-1 and J is TRBJ2-1; D might be TRBD1 (5 bases). The germline V gene encodes CDR1 DFQATT and CDR2 SNEGSKA (reference sequence). The V gene lost 5 bases and the J gene lost 9 bases, with 11 bases spanning the gap. The CDR3 runs 11 residues. This chain's CDR3 is CSAGASFEQFF. In nucleotides, the CDR3 is TGCAGTGCTGGGGCCTCTTTTGAGCAGTTCTTC.

This rearrangement joins TRBV6-1 to TRBJ1-1; no clear D gene. The germline gives CDR1 MNHNS, CDR2 SASEGT. Trimming removed 5 bases at V and 1 base at J, with 8 bases between. The CDR3 runs to 13 residues. In DNA, the CDR3 is TGTGCCAGCAGTCAGGCAGGGAACACTGAAGCTTTCTTT. Amino acid sequence: CASSQAGNTEAFF.